This paragraph reports one TCR beta chain. Its antigen remains unidentified. This sample is drawn from a study of T cell repertoires in cytomegalovirus infection. Study-level background: From public TCR beta signatures came an indication of both CMV infection and matching HLA type.

The CDR3 runs 15 residues. Germline CDR1 is SGHNT and CDR2 is YYREEE (reference sequence). The V gene end was trimmed by 4 bases and the J gene end by 5 bases; junction bases not matched to a gene: 7. TCRdb re-called the reads through MiXCR, storing one row per CDR3 protein. The table includes fewer than 1,000,000 distinct CDR3 sequences, 25% to 40% detected once. Study conclusions and caveats: Cumulative frequency of public TCR beta families picked out carriers of CMV plus the relevant HLA. HLA-C-restricted CMV-specific TCR beta clonotypes prevailed in the ex vivo response.

The origin of this receptor is a human donor in good health (CMV status not recorded). Some clones in this sample may be carry-over from other donors' samples. V is TRBV5-4 and J is TRBJ2-1, with 9 bases lining up with TRBD1. Source: cultured CD8+ T cells from PBMCs, taken from culture after CMV antigen stimulation. The CDR3 bases are TGTGCCAGCAGCCCGGAAGGGACAGGGCACAATGAGCAGTTCTTC. It encodes CASSPEGTGHNEQFF.